The sequence of this T cell receptor (beta chain) was determined in a study of control samples from healthy donors and cancer patients. The assay was immunoSEQ multiplex PCR, and TCRdb's table has in-frame clones only and misses some. The sample holds some 130,000 clones, over 85% seen once. The V gene's germline CDR1 is MNHNY and CDR2 SVGAGI (reference sequence). The trim removed 5 bases at V and 9 bases at J, leaving 6 bases unmatched. This CDR3 has 14 amino acids. The source material was blood. This TCR was sampled from a man in his thirties or forties in good health. The chain has TRBV6-6 and TRBJ1-6; 8 bases agree with TRBD1. The CDR3 sequence: CASSMDRAASPLHF. The DNA for the CDR3 is TGTGCCAGCAGTATGGACAGGGCGGCTTCACCCCTCCACTTT.